This T cell receptor beta chain comes out of a study of molecular identifiers for immune sequencing clone quantification. A CD8+CD4-CCR7+CD45RA+ gate was used to sort naive CD8 T cells. General study findings and limits: Over 97% of effector molecules, but under 1% in naive cells, were held by clones with more than 20 RNA copies. Detecting spiked Jurkat TCR RNA from one cell among some 990,000 naive cells was reportedly possible.

Each CDR3 protein is one row after TCRdb ran MiXCR on the PCR reads. The table has some 320,000 distinct CDR3 sequences, 20% to 25% seen once. This clonotype showed up many times. Its antigen is undetermined. The source is a human donor in good health. Some libraries in this study had Jurkat cell RNA spiked in. The material sequenced was naive CD8+ T cells from blood, with Jurkat cell RNA spiked in. Sample subset: FACS-sorted CD8+CD4-CCR7+CD45RA+ naive T cells.

CDR3 sequence reads: CSANRPGHSYEQYF. CDR3 sequence (DNA): TGCAGTGCTAACAGACCGGGACACTCCTACGAGCAGTACTTC. The chain recombines TRBV20-1 with TRBJ2-7; tentative D call: TRBD1 (6 bases). Germline assignment: CDR1 DFQATT and CDR2 SNEGSKA (reference sequence). The CDR3 covers 14 residues. With 4 bases removed from V and 0 bases from J, the gap between germline ends came to 13 bases.